Presented here are 5 T cell receptor beta chains from one specimen sequenced in a study of immune evolution from preneoplasia to lung adenocarcinoma. Sequencing was performed with immunoSEQ multiplex PCR; in TCRdb, only in-frame clones are kept and a portion is missing. The sample records roughly 28,000 clones, roughly 74% being singletons. The sequencing sample was made of FFPE invasive lung adenocarcinoma tissue. The receptors derive from a person between 60 and 69 years old with invasive lung adenocarcinoma. Some clones in this sample may be carry-over from other donors' samples.

The rearrangement links TRBV11-2 to TRBJ2-2; D uncertain. Trimming took 1 base from V and 4 from J, leaving 4 bases between them. This CDR3 is built from 13 residues. CDR1 is SGHAT, CDR2 FQNNGV, per germline. The CDR3 DNA sequence: TGTGCCAGCAGCTTAGCCCTCACCGGGGAGCTGTTTTTT. The encoded protein is CASSLALTGELFF.

The V and J genes are TRBV19 and TRBJ1-2; tentatively, D is TRBD1 (6 bases). This CDR3 has 17 amino acids. Germline-derived CDR1 and CDR2 are LNHDA and SQIVND (reference sequence). The V and J ends lost 3 bases and 2 bases respectively, with 19 bases between them. For the CDR3, the DNA is TGTGCCAGTAGTATGCAGAGGGGGGTGGCGGCAAACTATGGCTACACCTTC. Its protein is CASSMQRGVAANYGYTF.

This clone qualifies as medium-sized. The chain joins TRBV2 to TRBJ2-7; possibly TRBD2 for D (6 bases). The CDR3 extends over 14 amino acids. The germline CDR1 and CDR2 sequences are SNHLY and FYNNEI. Trimming stripped 1 base from V and 6 bases from J, with 13 bases between. The DNA of the CDR3 is TGTGCCAGCAGTGAAGGGAGGGCCCTCCGCGAGCAGTACTTC. This codes for CASSEGRALREQYF.

The count of this clone is one. J is TRBJ2-2 and V is TRBV4-2; D could derive from TRBD1 or TRBD2 (5 bases each). The V end was cut by 3 bases, the J end by 2 bases, with 10 bases between. Germline CDR1 reads LGHNA; CDR2 reads YNFKEQ. The CDR3 totals 15 residues. The CDR3, as DNA: TGTGCCAGCAGCCAGACCGGGACCAACACCGGGGAGCTGTTTTTT. Its translation is CASSQTGTNTGELFF.

The chain uses TRBV19 and TRBJ1-2; 8 bases match TRBD1. Germline CDR1 LNHDA, CDR2 SQIVND (reference sequence). This CDR3 region has 13 residues. V dropped 8 bases and J dropped 3; count of bases not matched to a gene: 5. In DNA, the CDR3 is TGTGCCAGTGTTGCAGGGGGCTACTATGGCTACACCTTC. Protein sequence: CASVAGGYYGYTF.